The 15 T cell receptor beta chains below all came from one sample that was sequenced in a study of cytomegalovirus exposure and HLA in healthy donors (dated by TCRdb to 2017 to 2019). Libraries were constructed by the immunoSEQ multiplex PCR assay. A mixture of 60 forward primers for TCR Vbeta segments and 13 reverse primers for TCR Jbeta segments was used in the multiplex PCR. Here the immuneACCESS table is served through TCRdb, limited to in-frame sequences with V and J called. Missing clones are a known gap in these copies; in checked studies unresolved V genes cover under half, and the rest lacks a known reason. The sample table shows 70,000 or so clones, and 75% to 90% are seen once. The ten top clones hold around 10% of the sample. The sequenced sample was PBMCs. These receptors came from a woman younger than 45 in good health and CMV-seropositive.

This rearrangement joins TRBV5-1 to TRBJ2-1, with 14 bases lining up with TRBD2. Germline V gives CDR1 SGHRS, CDR2 YFSETQ. There are 15 residues in the CDR3. The V gene end was trimmed by 10 bases and the J gene end by 7 bases; junction bases not matched to a gene: 10. CDR3 in amino acids: CACLTSGRAENEQFF. CDR3 coding DNA: TGCGCCTGCTTGACTAGCGGGAGGGCCGAGAATGAGCAGTTCTTC.

V usage is TRBV25-1 and J usage is TRBJ2-5; 7 positions match TRBD2. V lost 4 bases and J lost 4; bases outside the gene matches: 6. The germline V gene encodes CDR1 MGHDK and CDR2 SYGVNS. The CDR3 is 14 amino acids. The CDR3 coding sequence is TGTGCCAGCAGTGCGGGAGGCGGGAGAGAGACCCAGTACTTC. It encodes CASSAGGGRETQYF.

This chain connects TRBV5-1 to TRBJ1-1; D remains unclear. The CDR3 runs 13 residues. V was cut by 4 bases and J by 1 base, with 8 bases left in between. The germline CDR1 and CDR2 sequences are SGHRS and YFSETQ. The CDR3 DNA reads as TGCGCCAGCAGCGAGGAACCGAACACTGAAGCTTTCTTT. Translation: CASSEEPNTEAFF.

This rearrangement joins TRBV2 to TRBJ1-2; perhaps TRBD1 as D (5 bases). This CDR3 comprises 15 residues. V was shortened by 6 bases and J by 0 bases, with 14 bases between the two germline ends. Germline CDR1 and CDR2: SNHLY and FYNNEI. CDR3 DNA sequence: TGTGCCAGCAGCCGAAAGCCGGACACTAACTATGGCTACACCTTC. It encodes CASSRKPDTNYGYTF. The whole variable domain, remainder taken from reference TRBV2 and TRBJ1-2, is EPEVTQTPSHQVTQMGQEVILRCVPISNHLYFYWYRQILGQKVEFLVSFYNNEISEKSEIFDDQFSVERPDGSNFTLKIRSTKLEDSAMYFCASSRKPDTNYGYTFGSGTRLTVV.

This chain connects TRBV5-6 to TRBJ2-7, with a tentative D call TRBD1 (5 bases). Germline CDR1 and CDR2: SGHDT and YYEEEE. The CDR3 spans 13 residues. V was shortened by 4 bases and J by 11 bases, with 19 bases between the two germline ends. The CDR3 here is CASSLGVRKVEYF. The DNA for the CDR3 is TGTGCCAGCAGCCTAGGGGTCCGCAAAGTGGAGTACTTC.

The genes are TRBV4-1 and TRBJ2-1; tentatively, D is TRBD2 (6 bases). Germline loops: CDR1 MGHRA, CDR2 YSYEKL. The ends were cut back, 1 base at V and 7 bases at J, with 17 bases in the middle. The CDR3 runs 16 residues. The CDR3 nucleotides are TGCGCCAGCAGCCAAGCACGGGAGCCATTCCGTAATGAGCAGTTCTTC. Amino acids: CASSQAREPFRNEQFF.

The CDR3 DNA sequence: TGCGCCAGCAGCCCGAAGAGCGGAGGTTACAATGAGCAGTTCTTC. This codes for CASSPKSGGYNEQFF. The chain joins TRBV5-1 to TRBJ2-1; D may be TRBD2 (5 bases). The germline V and J ends were trimmed by 4 bases and 4 bases, with 15 bases remaining between them. The CDR3 runs to 15 residues. Germline CDR1 is SGHRS and CDR2 is YFSETQ.

The chain employs TRBV10-2 and TRBJ2-2; TRBD2 is a possible D gene (6 bases). Trimming removed 2 bases at V and 6 bases at J, with 13 bases between. This CDR3 comprises 15 residues. Germline V CDR1 and CDR2: WSHSY, SAAADI. The CDR3 nucleotides are TGCGCCAGCAGTGAGAAGTCAGCGGGCCCCGGGGAGCTGTTTTTT. It yields the protein CASSEKSAGPGELFF.

The J gene is TRBJ1-5, the V gene TRBV19; a possible D gene is TRBD1 (6 bases). Looked up from germline, CDR1 is LNHDA and CDR2 is SQIVND (reference sequence). This CDR3 is 14 amino acids long. Trimming took 1 base from V and 7 from J, leaving 11 bases between them. DNA of the CDR3: TGTGCCAGTAGTATAGTCAGGGGCCGGCAGCCCCAGCATTTT. Amino acids: CASSIVRGRQPQHF.

The genes are TRBV11-2 and TRBJ2-1; 9 bases are shared with TRBD2. The length of the CDR3 is 16 residues. V lost 5 bases and J lost 4; bases outside the gene matches: 9. Per germline, CDR1 SGHAT and CDR2 FQNNGV. The CDR3 nucleotides are TGTGCCAGCAGCACTACTAGCGGGCCCTCTTACAATGAGCAGTTCTTC. Amino acids: CASSTTSGPSYNEQFF.

The rearrangement uses TRBV18 and TRBJ1-2; D gene unclear. V shed 3 bases and J shed 4 bases, with 15 bases lying between them. CDR3 length equals 15 residues. CDR1 KGHSH and CDR2 LQKENI come from the germline V gene. Here the CDR3 reads CASSPTANNVYGYTF. CDR3 DNA: TGTGCCAGCTCACCCACAGCTAATAACGTCTATGGCTACACCTTC.

This chain connects TRBV7-3 to TRBJ2-2; D might be TRBD2 (5 bases). V dropped 5 bases and J dropped 7 bases, with 5 bases sitting between them. The CDR3 consists of 11 residues. In germline, CDR1 is SGHTA, CDR2 FQGTGA. CDR3 in amino acids: CASSRGGELFF. CDR3 coding DNA: TGTGCCAGCAGCCGGGGCGGGGAGCTGTTTTTT.

V is TRBV5-1 and J is TRBJ2-7; D not resolved. CDR1 is SGHRS, CDR2 YFSETQ, per germline. Trimming took 2 bases from V and 3 from J, leaving 6 bases between them. This CDR3 is built from 12 residues. This CDR3 reads CASSFRGYEQYF. CDR3 bases: TGCGCCAGCAGCTTTCGAGGCTACGAGCAGTACTTC. The full variable domain, with the rest looked up from reference TRBV5-1 and TRBJ2-7, is KAGVTQTPRYLIKTRGQQVTLSCSPISGHRSVSWYQQTPGQGLQFLFEYFSETQRNKGNFPGRFSGRQFSNSRSEMNVSTLELGDSALYLCASSFRGYEQYFGPGTRLTVT.

The chain has TRBV2 and TRBJ2-3; TRBD2 matches at 9 bases. The CDR3 is made up of 16 amino acids. Unmatched junction bases numbered 7, after V lost 4 bases and J lost 2 bases. CDR1 and CDR2 (germline): SNHLY, FYNNEI. CDR3 in amino acids: CASSAIAGAPTDTQYF. The CDR3 DNA sequence: TGTGCCAGCAGTGCGATAGCGGGAGCCCCCACAGATACGCAGTATTTT. The full variable domain, rest sourced from reference TRBV2 and TRBJ2-3, is EPEVTQTPSHQVTQMGQEVILRCVPISNHLYFYWYRQILGQKVEFLVSFYNNEISEKSEIFDDQFSVERPDGSNFTLKIRSTKLEDSAMYFCASSAIAGAPTDTQYFGPGTRLTVL.

This clone was recorded once. This rearrangement joins TRBV29-1 to TRBJ2-1; D is possibly TRBD2 (6 bases). The V end was cut by 7 bases, the J end by 3 bases, with 16 bases between. The CDR3 extends over 14 amino acids. The V gene's germline CDR1 is SQVTM and CDR2 ANQGSEA. CDR3 sequence (DNA): TGCAGCGGGGGATGGGCGGGGTTCTACAATGAGCAGTTCTTC. Translated, it gives CSGGWAGFYNEQFF.